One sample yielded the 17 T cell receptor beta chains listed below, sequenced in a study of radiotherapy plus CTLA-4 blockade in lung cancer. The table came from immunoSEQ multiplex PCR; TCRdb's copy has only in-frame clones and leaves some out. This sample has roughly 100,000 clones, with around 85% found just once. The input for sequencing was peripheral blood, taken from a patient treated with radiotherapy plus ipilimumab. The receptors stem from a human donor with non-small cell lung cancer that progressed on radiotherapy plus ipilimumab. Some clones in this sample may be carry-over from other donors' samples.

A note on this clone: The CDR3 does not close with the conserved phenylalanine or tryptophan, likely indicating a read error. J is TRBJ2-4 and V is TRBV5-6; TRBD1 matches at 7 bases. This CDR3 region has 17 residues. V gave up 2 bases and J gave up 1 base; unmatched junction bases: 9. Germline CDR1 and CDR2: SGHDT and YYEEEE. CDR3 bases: TGTGCCAGCAGCTTATCTTATGGACAGGCGGCCAAAAACATTCAGTACCTC. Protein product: CASSLSYGQAAKNIQYL.

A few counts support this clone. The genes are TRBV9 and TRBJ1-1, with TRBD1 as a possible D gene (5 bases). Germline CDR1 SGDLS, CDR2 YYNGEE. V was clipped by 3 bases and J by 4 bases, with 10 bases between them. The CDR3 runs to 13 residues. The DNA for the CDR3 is TGTGCCAGCAGCGCCGGACACCGCACTGAAGCTTTCTTT. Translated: CASSAGHRTEAFF.

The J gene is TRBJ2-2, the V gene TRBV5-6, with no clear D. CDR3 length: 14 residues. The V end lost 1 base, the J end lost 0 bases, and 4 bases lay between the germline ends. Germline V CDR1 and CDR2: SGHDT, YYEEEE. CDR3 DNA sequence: TGTGCCAGCAGCTTGTGGGCGAACACCGGGGAGCTGTTTTTT. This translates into CASSLWANTGELFF.

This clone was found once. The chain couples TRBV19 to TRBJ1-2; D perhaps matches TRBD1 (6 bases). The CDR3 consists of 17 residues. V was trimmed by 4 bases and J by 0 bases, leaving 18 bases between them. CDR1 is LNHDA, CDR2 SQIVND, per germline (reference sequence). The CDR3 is CASSKGAGTSSNYGYTF. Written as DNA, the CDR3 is TGTGCCAGTAGTAAGGGAGCCGGGACATCTTCTAACTATGGCTACACCTTC.

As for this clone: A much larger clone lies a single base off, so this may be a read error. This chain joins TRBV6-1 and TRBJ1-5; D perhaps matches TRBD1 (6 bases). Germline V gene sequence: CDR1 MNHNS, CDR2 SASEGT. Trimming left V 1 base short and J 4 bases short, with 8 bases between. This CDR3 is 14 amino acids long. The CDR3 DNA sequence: TGTGCCAGCAGTGAAGGGACAGATAATCAGCCCCAGCATTTT. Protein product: CASSEGTDNQPQHF.

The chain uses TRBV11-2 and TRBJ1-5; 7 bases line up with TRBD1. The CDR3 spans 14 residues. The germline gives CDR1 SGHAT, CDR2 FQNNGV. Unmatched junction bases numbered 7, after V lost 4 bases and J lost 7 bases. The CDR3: CASSWDSMEQPQHF. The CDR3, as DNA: TGTGCCAGCAGCTGGGACAGCATGGAACAGCCCCAGCATTTT.

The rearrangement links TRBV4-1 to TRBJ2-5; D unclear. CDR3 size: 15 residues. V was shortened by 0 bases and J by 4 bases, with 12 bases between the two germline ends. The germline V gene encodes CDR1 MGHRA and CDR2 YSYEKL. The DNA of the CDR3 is TGCGCCAGCAGCCAAGATCAGCGCCTTGGAGAGACCCAGTACTTC. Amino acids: CASSQDQRLGETQYF.

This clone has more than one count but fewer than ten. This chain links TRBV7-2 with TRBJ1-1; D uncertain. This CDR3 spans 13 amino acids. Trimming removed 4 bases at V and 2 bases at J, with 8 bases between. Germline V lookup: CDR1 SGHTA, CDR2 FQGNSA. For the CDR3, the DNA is TGTGCCAGCAGCTGGGTTATTAACACTGAAGCTTTCTTT. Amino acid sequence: CASSWVINTEAFF.

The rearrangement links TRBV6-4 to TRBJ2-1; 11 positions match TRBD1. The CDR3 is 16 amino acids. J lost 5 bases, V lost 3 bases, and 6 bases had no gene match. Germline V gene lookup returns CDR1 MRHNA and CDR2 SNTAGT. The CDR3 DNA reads TGTGCCAGCAGTGAAACACCGGGACAGGGGGACAATGAGCAGTTCTTC. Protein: CASSETPGQGDNEQFF.

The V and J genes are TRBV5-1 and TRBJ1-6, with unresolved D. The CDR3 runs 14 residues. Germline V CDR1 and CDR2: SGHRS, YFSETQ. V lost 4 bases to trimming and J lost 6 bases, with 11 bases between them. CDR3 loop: CASSPRNSNSPLHF. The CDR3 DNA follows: TGCGCCAGCAGCCCCCGGAACAGTAATTCACCCCTCCACTTT.

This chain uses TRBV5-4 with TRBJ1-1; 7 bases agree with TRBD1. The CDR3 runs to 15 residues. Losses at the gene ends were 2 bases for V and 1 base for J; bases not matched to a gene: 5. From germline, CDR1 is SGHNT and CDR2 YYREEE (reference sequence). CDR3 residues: CASSLPGDRNTEAFF. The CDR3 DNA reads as TGTGCCAGCAGCTTACCTGGGGACAGGAACACTGAAGCTTTCTTT. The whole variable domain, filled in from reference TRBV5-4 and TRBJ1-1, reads ETGVTQSPTHLIKTRGQQVTLRCSSQSGHNTVSWYQQALGQGPQFIFQYYREEENGRGNFPPRFSGLQFPNYSSELNVNALELDDSALYLCASSLPGDRNTEAFFGQGTRLTVV.

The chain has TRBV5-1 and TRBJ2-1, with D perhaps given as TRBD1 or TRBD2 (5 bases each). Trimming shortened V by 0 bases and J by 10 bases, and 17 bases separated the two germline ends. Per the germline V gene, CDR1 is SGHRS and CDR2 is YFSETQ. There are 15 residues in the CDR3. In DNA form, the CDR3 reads TGCGCCAGCAGCTTGGCGGGGCATCCCGCAGACGAGCAGTTCTTC. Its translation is CASSLAGHPADEQFF.

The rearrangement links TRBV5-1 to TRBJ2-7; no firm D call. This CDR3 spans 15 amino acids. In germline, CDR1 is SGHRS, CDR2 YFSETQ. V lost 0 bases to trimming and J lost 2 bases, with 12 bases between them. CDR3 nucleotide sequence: TGCGCCAGCAGCTTGGATCGTTGGCAGGCCTACGAGCAGTACTTC. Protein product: CASSLDRWQAYEQYF.

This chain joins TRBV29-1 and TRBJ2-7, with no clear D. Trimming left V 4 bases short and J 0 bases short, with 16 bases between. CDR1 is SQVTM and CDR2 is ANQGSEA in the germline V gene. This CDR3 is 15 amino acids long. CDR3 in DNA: TGCAGCGTTGGGGCAGGCCCGAGAGCCTCCTACGAGCAGTACTTC. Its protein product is CSVGAGPRASYEQYF.

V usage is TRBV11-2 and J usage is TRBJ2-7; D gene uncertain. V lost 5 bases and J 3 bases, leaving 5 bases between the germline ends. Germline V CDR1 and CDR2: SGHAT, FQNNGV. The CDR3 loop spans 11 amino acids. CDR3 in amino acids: CASSRLYEQYF. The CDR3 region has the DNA TGTGCCAGCAGCCGTCTCTACGAGCAGTACTTC. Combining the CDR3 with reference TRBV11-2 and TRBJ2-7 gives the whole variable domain EAGVAQSPRYKIIEKRQSVAFWCNPISGHATLYWYQQILGQGPKLLIQFQNNGVVDDSQLPKDRFSAERLKGVDSTLKIQPAKLEDSAVYLCASSRLYEQYFGPGTRLTVT.

CDR3 residues: CASSQGFGGFGTQYF. The CDR3 DNA reads TGCGCCAGCAGCCAAGGTTTCGGGGGGTTCGGGACCCAGTACTTC. This chain uses TRBV4-3 with TRBJ2-5; TRBD2 agrees at 7 bases. The CDR3 totals 15 residues. From germline, CDR1 is LGHNA and CDR2 YSLEER. V trimming: 1 base; J trimming: 7 bases; junction bases outside the gene matches: 9.

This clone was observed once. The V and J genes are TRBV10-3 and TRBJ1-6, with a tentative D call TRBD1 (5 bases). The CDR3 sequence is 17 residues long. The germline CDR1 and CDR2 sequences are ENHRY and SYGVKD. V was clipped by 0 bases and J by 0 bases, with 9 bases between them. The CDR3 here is CAISESDGGSYNSPLHF. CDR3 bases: TGTGCCATCAGTGAGTCGGACGGGGGCTCCTATAATTCACCCCTCCACTTT.